The next 22 T cell receptor beta chains were all read from a single sample in a study of Graves' ophthalmopathy and Graves' hyperthyroidism. RNA transcripts served as template for amplifying TCR beta CDR3 sequences. HTBI primers were used in a first-round RT-PCR, which preceded a second-round multiplex PCR. In TCRdb, the multiplex PCR reads were re-called with MiXCR into one record per CDR3 protein. The sample lists 650,000 to 900,000 distinct CDR3 sequences, around 40% occurring once. What was sequenced was peripheral blood. These receptors came from an adult man with Graves' ophthalmopathy.

The gene calls are TRBV7-2 and TRBJ2-5; D gene unclear. The V end lost 6 bases, the J end lost 4 bases, and 9 bases lay between the germline ends. There are 12 residues in the CDR3. Looked up from germline, CDR1 is SGHTA and CDR2 is FQGNSA. CDR3 in amino acids: CASSEFTETQYF. For the CDR3, the DNA is TGTGCCAGCAGTGAGTTTACAGAGACCCAGTACTTC.

This clonotype has only a few counts. This chain uses TRBV29-1 with TRBJ2-5; a possible D gene is TRBD1 (5 bases). There are 14 residues in the CDR3. CDR1 and CDR2 from the germline V gene are SQVTM and ANQGSEA. V lost 4 bases and J 1 base, leaving 13 bases between the germline ends. The CDR3, as DNA: TGCAGCGTTGTTGGGTGGGGCGCCCAAGAGACCCAGTACTTC. As protein: CSVVGWGAQETQYF.

The table lists this clonotype with many counts. J is TRBJ1-3 and V is TRBV10-2; the D is unclear. Per germline, CDR1 WSHSY and CDR2 SAAADI. The CDR3 is made up of 12 amino acids. Trimming cost V 3 bases and J 1 base, with 1 base left between them. The CDR3 reads CASSESGNTIYF. The CDR3 DNA reads TGCGCCAGCAGTGAATCTGGAAACACCATATATTTT.

This rearrangement joins TRBV20-1 to TRBJ1-6; a possible D gene is TRBD1 (6 bases). CDR1 is DFQATT and CDR2 is SNEGSKA in the germline V gene (reference sequence). The CDR3 consists of 14 residues. Deletions cut 4 bases from V and 9 bases from J, with 16 bases between. The CDR3 spells CSANREAVGSPLHF. The CDR3 nucleotides read TGCAGTGCTAACAGGGAGGCGGTGGGTTCACCCCTCCACTTT.

This chain uses TRBV7-8 with TRBJ1-2; 7 bases map to TRBD1. The CDR3 has 13 residues. Germline CDR1 and CDR2: SGHVS and FQNEAQ. The V segment lost 6 bases and the J segment 3 bases; nucleotides outside the gene matches: 4. The CDR3 protein is CASSGTADYGYTF. The CDR3 nucleotides are TGTGCCAGCAGTGGGACAGCCGACTATGGCTACACCTTC.

The chain recombines TRBV6-1 with TRBJ1-2; the D gene is possibly TRBD1 (6 bases). Trimming took off 6 bases at V and 4 bases at J, with 18 bases between the two ends. This CDR3 spans 15 amino acids. Germline V lookup: CDR1 MNHNS, CDR2 SASEGT. Here the CDR3 reads CASSFDEQGLYGYTF. The CDR3 nucleotides are TGTGCCAGCAGCTTCGATGAACAGGGTCTCTATGGCTACACCTTC.

In its sample, this clonotype was seen many times. One base away lies a much larger clone, so this may be a sequencing read error. The rearrangement links TRBV29-1 to TRBJ1-1; maybe TRBD1 (5 bases). Trimming shortened V by 3 bases and J by 0 bases, and 8 bases separated the two germline ends. Looked up from germline, CDR1 is SQVTM and CDR2 is ANQGSEA. CDR3 size: 13 residues. This CDR3 reads CSVDGGMNTEAFF. CDR3 nucleotides: TGCAGCGTTGATGGGGGGATGAACACTGAAGCTTTCTTT.

Turning to this clonotype: It is likely a read error, because the conserved phenylalanine at the end of the CDR3 is missing. The V gene is TRBV12-3 or TRBV12-4, the J gene TRBJ2-1, with a weak D call TRBD1 (8 bases). The DNA matches TRBJ2-7 better at its end, which makes the J call doubtful. The CDR3 extends over 15 amino acids. The CDR3 nucleotides read TGTGCCAGCAGTTTAAGCGGGACAGGCATACAATCGCAGTACGTC. Translation: CASSLSGTGIQSQYV.

The rearrangement links TRBV25-1 to TRBJ2-2; TRBD2 might be the D (5 bases). CDR3 length equals 14 residues. V gave up 8 bases and J gave up 3 bases, with 13 bases separating them. Germline V CDR1 and CDR2: MGHDK, SYGVNS. CDR3: CASLSRGDTGELFF. As DNA, the CDR3 is TGTGCCAGCCTTTCACGGGGTGACACCGGGGAGCTGTTTTTT.

The genes are TRBV20-1 and TRBJ2-7; unclear D gene. CDR1 DFQATT and CDR2 SNEGSKA come from the germline V gene (reference sequence). The CDR3 has 14 amino acids. V shed 0 bases and J shed 3 bases, with 12 bases lying between them. The CDR3 protein is CSARDRSGRYEQYF. DNA of the CDR3: TGCAGTGCTAGAGATCGATCAGGCCGCTACGAGCAGTACTTC.

About this clonotype itself: A much bigger clone sits one base away, suggesting this may be a read error. The V and J genes are TRBV7-6 and TRBJ1-1; D unresolved. Trimming took off 0 bases at V and 2 bases at J, with 7 bases between the two ends. This CDR3 region has 14 residues. From germline, CDR1 is SGHVS and CDR2 FNYEAQ. The CDR3 DNA is TGTGCCAGCAGCTTAGCGGAACCAAACACTGAAGCTTTCTTT. Encoded protein: CASSLAEPNTEAFF.

About this clonotype: The CDR3 end shows no conserved phenylalanine or tryptophan, and so a read error is likely. This chain joins TRBV6-5 and TRBJ1-2, with D hard to call. Germline V gives CDR1 MNHEY, CDR2 SVGAGI. This CDR3 region has 13 residues. The V end lost 5 bases, the J end lost 1 base, and 8 bases lay between the germline ends. The CDR3 sequence is CASSEDGNYGYTL. DNA for the CDR3: TGTGCCAGCAGTGAAGACGGTAACTATGGCTACACCCTC.

This clonotype occurred a few times. J is TRBJ1-5 and V is TRBV24-1; D not resolved. Germline-derived CDR1 and CDR2 are KGHDR and SFDVKD. The CDR3 covers 13 residues. The ends were cut back, 6 bases at V and 4 bases at J, with 9 bases in the middle. The CDR3 nucleotides read TGTGCCACCAGTACCCGAGGGAATCAGCCCCAGCATTTT. Translation gives CATSTRGNQPQHF.

A word on this clonotype: With a much larger clone just one base away, this may be a read error. This chain connects TRBV7-9 to TRBJ2-5; D possibly matches TRBD1 or TRBD2 (5 bases each). Germline loops: CDR1 SEHNR, CDR2 FQNEAQ (reference sequence). The CDR3 spans 15 residues. The CDR3, as DNA: TGTGCCGGCAGCCCGAAGGGGAGAGAAGGAGAGACCCAGTACTTC. This translates into CAGSPKGREGETQYF.

CDR3 in amino acids: CASSQDQGQWAASSGANVLTF. In DNA form, the CDR3 reads TGTGCCAGCAGCCAAGATCAGGGGCAGTGGGCAGCAAGCTCTGGGGCCAACGTCCTGACTTTC. The chain recombines TRBV4-2 with TRBJ2-6, with D tentatively TRBD1 (6 bases). V lost 0 bases and J 0 bases, leaving 21 bases between the germline ends. The CDR3 runs 21 residues. Looked up from germline, CDR1 is LGHNA and CDR2 is YNFKEQ.

Details on this clonotype: The junction departs from the called germline gene at one end, perhaps through a read error. This chain joins TRBV10-3 and TRBJ2-7; D uncertain. The CDR3 has 14 amino acids. Germline V gene sequence: CDR1 ENHRY, CDR2 SYGVKD. The CDR3 bases are TGTGCCAGCAGTGACTCATTCCAGGCGAACGAGCAGTACTTC. Its protein product is CASSDSFQANEQYF.

This clonotype was seen at least ten times. The chain has TRBV12-3 or TRBV12-4 and TRBJ1-5; a weak D match, TRBD1 (5 bases). Deletions cut 6 bases from V and 7 bases from J, with 19 bases between. This CDR3 contains 15 residues. The CDR3 is CASSLGSAGKQPQHF. As DNA, the CDR3 is TGTGCCAGCAGCCTCGGTTCCGCAGGGAAGCAGCCCCAGCATTTT.

For this clonotype: The CDR3 carries no conserved terminal phenylalanine or tryptophan, so it likely arises from a read error. The V gene is TRBV10-1, the J gene TRBJ2-5; D possibly corresponds to TRBD2 (6 bases). Germline CDR1 and CDR2: WNHNN and SYGVQD (reference sequence). The CDR3 loop spans 14 amino acids. V was pared by 5 bases and J by 1 base, with 11 bases between. The CDR3, as DNA: TGCGCCAGCAGTTTCGGAGGGGCCCAAGAGACCCAGTACCTC. Its translation is CASSFGGAQETQYL.

This clonotype came up a few times. The V call is TRBV6-5, the J call TRBJ2-2; a weak D match, TRBD2 (6 bases). The V end lost 7 bases, the J end lost 6 bases, and 15 bases lay between the germline ends. The CDR3 runs 14 residues. CDR1 MNHEY and CDR2 SVGAGI come from the germline V gene. CDR3 in DNA: TGTGCCAGCACCTACGGGGGTATTTCCGGGGAGCTGTTTTTT. Its protein is CASTYGGISGELFF.

Turning to this clonotype: This may arise from a read error, as a much more abundant clone is one base away. The chain uses TRBV7-9 and TRBJ1-2, with D hard to call. V gave up 1 base and J gave up 6 bases, with 9 bases separating them. The germline CDR1 and CDR2 sequences are SEHNR and FQNEAQ (reference sequence). The CDR3 sequence is 13 residues long. CDR3 amino acids: CASSLDSGNGYTF. The CDR3 bases are TGTGCCAGCAGCTTAGATTCGGGGAATGGCTACACCTTC.

The genes are TRBV4-1 and TRBJ1-2; D is unclear. V lost 0 bases, J lost 7 bases, and 12 bases lay in between. CDR3 length: 14 amino acids. Germline CDR1 and CDR2: MGHRA and YSYEKL. CDR3 sequence reads: CASSQDHITSGYTF. CDR3 DNA sequence: TGCGCCAGCAGCCAAGATCACATAACTTCTGGCTACACCTTC.

This rearrangement joins TRBV2 to TRBJ1-5; D may be TRBD1 (6 bases). Looked up from germline, CDR1 is SNHLY and CDR2 is FYNNEI. The CDR3 covers 17 residues. V shed 5 bases and J shed 3 bases, with 20 bases lying between them. Here the CDR3 reads CASSLRWGGIPNQPQHF. CDR3 DNA sequence: TGTGCCAGCAGTTTACGGTGGGGGGGCATTCCCAATCAGCCCCAGCATTTT.